This T cell receptor beta chain was identified in a study of T cells after yellow fever vaccination. Study conclusions and caveats: At under 98% for CD4 and 70% to 90% for CD8, most primary-vaccination clones showed up again after the booster.

This clonotype has a count of ten or more. Antigen unknown. V lost 5 bases and J lost 5; bases outside the gene matches: 12. The CDR3 is 16 amino acids. Germline CDR1 reads MDHEN; CDR2 reads SYDVKM. TCRdb independently ran MiXCR on the 5' RACE reads; one entry per CDR3 protein. The table records approximately 610,000 distinct CDR3 sequences, about 17% of them present only once. This specimen consisted of PBMCs, obtained more than 4 days after the first yellow fever vaccination. The TCR comes from a man between 18 and 29 years old who received the YFV17D yellow fever vaccine. This chain connects TRBV28 to TRBJ2-1, with 7 bases matching TRBD1. This CDR3 is CASSPPRDSHNNEQFF. The CDR3 DNA reads TGTGCCAGCAGTCCGCCTCGGGACAGCCACAACAATGAGCAGTTCTTC.